These 27 T cell receptor beta chains came from one sample sequenced in a study of radiotherapy plus CTLA-4 blockade in lung cancer. The data were produced by immunoSEQ multiplex PCR, yet TCRdb's version contains in-frame clones alone and is incomplete. The table has some 30,000 clones, more than 60% seen once. The starting material was peripheral blood, obtained from a patient treated with radiotherapy plus ipilimumab. The origin of the receptors is a human donor with non-small cell lung cancer who had stable disease on radiotherapy plus ipilimumab.

The rearrangement uses TRBV28 and TRBJ2-5; 11 bases are shared with TRBD2. CDR1 is MDHEN and CDR2 is SYDVKM in the germline V gene. The CDR3 has 13 residues. Trimming cost V 10 bases and J 5 bases; bases outside gene matches: 6. CDR3 loop: CATIAGGRETQYF. The CDR3 DNA reads as TGTGCCACCATAGCGGGGGGGCGGGAGACCCAGTACTTC.

This clone was recorded a few times. The chain has TRBV5-4 and TRBJ2-1; perhaps D is TRBD1 or TRBD2 (5 bases each). The CDR3 has 17 residues. The ends were cut back, 0 bases at V and 6 bases at J, with 19 bases in the middle. From germline, CDR1 is SGHNT and CDR2 YYREEE (reference sequence). The DNA of the CDR3 is TGTGCCAGCAGCTTGGACCCCGCCGGCGTGGGGACCAATGAGCAGTTCTTC. As protein: CASSLDPAGVGTNEQFF.

The V call is TRBV5-1, the J call TRBJ2-5; 7 bases line up with TRBD2. The germline gives CDR1 SGHRS, CDR2 YFSETQ. The CDR3 is 17 residues long. The V gene end was trimmed by 2 bases and the J gene end by 1 base; junction bases not matched to a gene: 11. The CDR3 region has the DNA TGCGCCAGCAGCTTTGGTTGGCGGGGGAGATCCCAAGAGACCCAGTACTTC. Translation: CASSFGWRGRSQETQYF.

The sample holds a few counts of this clone. CDR3 sequence (DNA): TGTGCCAGCAGCTTGGGACTAGCGAGTTACCAAGAGACCCAGTACTTC. It codes for CASSLGLASYQETQYF. The chain has TRBV5-4 and TRBJ2-5; 8 bases fit TRBD2. This CDR3 region has 16 residues. CDR1 is SGHNT and CDR2 is YYREEE in the germline V gene (reference sequence). With V trimmed by 0 bases and J by 0 bases, 4 bases remained unmatched.

The J gene is TRBJ1-2, the V gene TRBV4-1; tentative D call: TRBD1 (6 bases). Between the trimmed V and J ends, which lost 0 bases and 5 bases, there was a span of 25 bases. The CDR3 spans 19 residues. Per germline, CDR1 MGHRA and CDR2 YSYEKL. CDR3 protein: CASSQERGGGTAQSYGYTF. Written as DNA, the CDR3 is TGCGCCAGCAGCCAAGAACGAGGGGGGGGGACCGCCCAATCGTATGGCTACACCTTC.

V gene TRBV2 combines with J gene TRBJ1-6; TRBD1 agrees at 7 bases. The germline V gene encodes CDR1 SNHLY and CDR2 FYNNEI. The V gene end was trimmed by 9 bases and the J gene end by 7 bases; junction bases not matched to a gene: 0. The CDR3 extends over 11 amino acids. DNA of the CDR3: TGTGCCAGGGGACAGAATTCACCCCTCCACTTT. It codes for CARGQNSPLHF.

Comment on this clone: The junction and the germline gene differ at one end; a read error may be behind it. The V and J genes are TRBV6-5 and TRBJ2-6, with a tentative D call TRBD1 (6 bases). This CDR3 region has 15 residues. Germline V gene lookup returns CDR1 MNHEY and CDR2 SVGAGI. CDR3 loop: CAGRGPSSGANVLTF. CDR3 coding DNA: TGTGCCGGCAGGGGACCCTCCTCTGGGGCCAACGTCCTGACTTTC.

For this clone: At one end the junction does not follow the germline gene, possibly because of a read error. The rearrangement uses TRBV5-8 and TRBJ1-2, with D unresolved. CDR1 is SGHTS and CDR2 is YDEGEE in the germline V gene. This CDR3 has 13 amino acids. CDR3 sequence reads: CASSLVQNCGYTF. The CDR3 nucleotides read TGTGCCAGCAGCTTGGTCCAAAACTGTGGCTACACCTTC. The whole variable domain, filled in from reference TRBV5-8 and TRBJ1-2, reads EAGVTQSPTHLIKTRGQQATLRCSPISGHTSVYWYQQALGLGLQFLLWYDEGEERNRGNFPPRFSGRQFPNYSSELNVNALELEDSALYLCASSLVQNCGYTFGSGTRLTVV.

The chain has TRBV7-9 and TRBJ2-7; 7 bases are a match to TRBD2. The junction had 3 bases not matched to a gene; V was cut back by 3 bases and J by 1 base. The CDR3 loop spans 14 amino acids. Germline CDR1 reads SEHNR; CDR2 reads FQNEAQ (reference sequence). Here the CDR3 reads CASSLARGSYEQYV. The CDR3 nucleotides read TGTGCCAGCAGCTTGGCGCGGGGGTCCTACGAGCAGTACGTC.

The chain uses TRBV11-3 and TRBJ2-1, with 8 bases that match TRBD1. This CDR3 contains 15 residues. V trimming: 5 bases; J trimming: 9 bases; junction bases outside the gene matches: 12. Germline loops: CDR1 SGHNT, CDR2 YENEEA. CDR3 residues: CASSPGQGEFSEQFF. CDR3 nucleotides: TGTGCCAGCAGCCCCGGACAGGGAGAGTTTAGTGAGCAGTTCTTC. The full variable domain, its missing parts supplied by reference TRBV11-3 and TRBJ2-1, is EAGVVQSPRYKIIEKKQPVAFWCNPISGHNTLYWYLQNLGQGPELLIRYENEEAVDDSQLPKDRFSAERLKGVDSTLKIQPAELGDSAVYLCASSPGQGEFSEQFFGPGTRLTVL.

The V and J genes are TRBV7-2 and TRBJ1-1; D is uncertain. The CDR3 spans 12 residues. CDR1 and CDR2 (germline): SGHTA, FQGNSA. The V and J ends lost 7 bases and 10 bases respectively, with 16 bases between them. DNA for the CDR3: TGTGCCAGCAACCGACCCCCGGAGGGAGCTTTCTTT. It encodes CASNRPPEGAFF.

This clone was picked up a small number of times. The J gene is TRBJ1-6, the V gene TRBV18, with TRBD1 matching over 9 bases. V was pared by 2 bases and J by 10 bases, with 3 bases of the junction left unmatched. Germline lookup yields CDR1 KGHSH and CDR2 LQKENI. CDR3 size: 14 residues. DNA for the CDR3: TGTGCCAGCTCACCAGGGACAGGGAAATCACCCCTCCACTTT. This codes for CASSPGTGKSPLHF.

V gene TRBV19 combines with J gene TRBJ1-5, with D hard to call. The CDR3 runs to 13 residues. Germline lookup yields CDR1 LNHDA and CDR2 SQIVND (reference sequence). Trimming pared 6 bases from V and 6 bases from J, leaving 12 bases between. This chain's CDR3 is CASSPSEAQPQHF. Written as DNA, the CDR3 is TGTGCCAGTAGCCCATCGGAGGCTCAGCCCCAGCATTTT.

The rearrangement links TRBV6-5 to TRBJ2-1, with D unresolved. The CDR3 is 14 amino acids. V lost 6 bases and J lost 3, with 12 bases in between. Germline CDR1 MNHEY, CDR2 SVGAGI. This CDR3 is CASRRGWVYNEQFF. DNA of the CDR3: TGTGCCAGCAGAAGAGGTTGGGTCTACAATGAGCAGTTCTTC.

This chain joins TRBV6-5 and TRBJ1-1, with TRBD1 matching over 8 bases. The junction had 5 bases not matched to a gene; V was cut back by 2 bases and J by 6 bases. CDR1 and CDR2 from the germline V gene are MNHEY and SVGAGI. The CDR3 is made up of 14 amino acids. CDR3 loop: CASSYDRGESEAFF. CDR3 nucleotides: TGTGCCAGCAGTTACGACAGGGGAGAATCTGAAGCTTTCTTT.

This chain joins TRBV27 and TRBJ1-3; D is ambiguous. Germline loops: CDR1 MNHEY, CDR2 SMNVEV (reference sequence). With 2 bases removed from V and 1 base from J, the gap between germline ends came to 6 bases. The CDR3 spans 14 residues. As DNA, the CDR3 is TGTGCCAGCAGTTTAGCGGGATCTGGAAACACCATATATTTT. Its translation: CASSLAGSGNTIYF.

The chain joins TRBV5-1 to TRBJ1-2, with D perhaps TRBD1 (6 bases). The V end lost 0 bases, the J end lost 1 base, and 7 bases lay between the germline ends. CDR1 and CDR2 (germline): SGHRS, YFSETQ. This CDR3 region has 14 residues. In DNA form, the CDR3 reads TGCGCCAGCAGCTTGGACAGGGATAACTATGGCTACACCTTC. Translated: CASSLDRDNYGYTF.

The V call is TRBV6-5, the J call TRBJ2-6; possibly TRBD1 for D (6 bases). This CDR3 is built from 16 residues. The V gene's germline CDR1 is MNHEY and CDR2 SVGAGI. Trimming stripped 4 bases from V and 0 bases from J, with 10 bases between. This chain's CDR3 is CASSSDRPSGANVLTF. CDR3 nucleotides: TGTGCCAGCAGTTCCGACAGGCCCTCTGGGGCCAACGTCCTGACTTTC.

The CDR3 DNA is TGTGCCAGTAGTGTGACAGCGAACACTGAAGCTTTCTTT. Translated, it gives CASSVTANTEAFF. This chain links TRBV19 with TRBJ1-1; tentatively, D is TRBD1 (5 bases). The CDR3 is made up of 13 amino acids. The germline gives CDR1 LNHDA, CDR2 SQIVND (reference sequence). Deletions cut 5 bases from V and 1 base from J, with 8 bases between.

The chain employs TRBV2 and TRBJ2-5; 9 bases are shared with TRBD2. The CDR3 is 12 amino acids. V was clipped by 6 bases and J by 5 bases; unmatched bases: 1. Per germline, CDR1 SNHLY and CDR2 FYNNEI. The CDR3 nucleotides are TGTGCCAGCAGAGCGGGGGGCGAGACCCAGTACTTC. Residues: CASRAGGETQYF.

The chain is built from TRBV28 and TRBJ1-2; D might be TRBD1 (5 bases). This CDR3 has 20 amino acids. From germline, CDR1 is MDHEN and CDR2 SYDVKM. Trimming left V 6 bases short and J 0 bases short, with 29 bases between. This CDR3 is CASSSRPWAPSTVANYGYTF. CDR3 in DNA: TGTGCCAGCAGCTCACGGCCATGGGCCCCGTCGACAGTAGCTAACTATGGCTACACCTTC.

This sequence joins TRBV5-4 and TRBJ1-4, with D unclear. V was clipped by 4 bases and J by 7 bases, with 17 bases between them. CDR1 and CDR2 (germline): SGHNT, YYREEE (reference sequence). The CDR3 extends over 15 amino acids. CDR3 nucleotide sequence: TGTGCCAGCAGCCCGTGGACCGTCTGGGGTGAAAAACTGTTTTTT. Its translation is CASSPWTVWGEKLFF. The full variable domain, in which reference TRBV5-4 and TRBJ1-4 provide the parts outside the CDR3, is ETGVTQSPTHLIKTRGQQVTLRCSSQSGHNTVSWYQQALGQGPQFIFQYYREEENGRGNFPPRFSGLQFPNYSSELNVNALELDDSALYLCASSPWTVWGEKLFFGSGTQLSVL.

The chain couples TRBV29-1 to TRBJ1-1; D may be TRBD1 (6 bases). V gave up 8 bases and J gave up 4 bases, with 17 bases separating them. Germline V gene lookup returns CDR1 SQVTM and CDR2 ANQGSEA. This CDR3 has 13 amino acids. CDR3 in DNA: TGCAGCATCATACAGGGCGGGGGCACTGAAGCTTTCTTT. Encoded protein: CSIIQGGGTEAFF. The complete variable domain, with remaining parts taken from reference TRBV29-1 and TRBJ1-1, reads SAVISQKPSRDICQRGTSLTIQCQVDSQVTMMFWYRQQPGQSLTLIATANQGSEATYESGFVIDKFPISRPNLTFSTLTVSNMSPEDSSIYLCSIIQGGGTEAFFGQGTRLTVV.

Only one count was recorded for this clone. V is TRBV14 and J is TRBJ1-1; D unresolved. Germline lookup yields CDR1 SGHDN and CDR2 FVKESK. Trimming took 4 bases from V and 0 from J, leaving 6 bases between them. CDR3 length: 13 residues. The CDR3 nucleotides read TGTGCCAGCAGCCCAAAGCTGAACACTGAAGCTTTCTTT. Translated, it gives CASSPKLNTEAFF. The whole variable domain, filled in from reference TRBV14 and TRBJ1-1, reads EAGVTQFPSHSVIEKGQTVTLRCDPISGHDNLYWYRRVMGKEIKFLLHFVKESKQDESGMPNNRFLAERTGGTYSTLKVQPAELEDSGVYFCASSPKLNTEAFFGQGTRLTVV.

The V call is TRBV6-1, the J call TRBJ1-1; D unclear. The CDR3 spans 14 residues. Trimming pared 7 bases from V and 1 base from J, leaving 13 bases between. CDR1 is MNHNS, CDR2 SASEGT, per germline. CDR3 sequence reads: CASKVAVANTEAFF. CDR3 bases: TGTGCCAGCAAAGTAGCGGTGGCGAACACTGAAGCTTTCTTT.

The chain is built from TRBV9 and TRBJ1-3, with 7 bases aligning to TRBD1. V lost 0 bases to trimming and J lost 4 bases; unmatched junction nucleotides: 7. The length of the CDR3 is 16 residues. Germline assignment: CDR1 SGDLS and CDR2 YYNGEE. The CDR3 loop reads CASSVEEGAAGNTIYF. The DNA of the CDR3 is TGTGCCAGCAGCGTAGAGGAGGGGGCAGCGGGAAACACCATATATTTT.

The rearrangement joins TRBV19 to TRBJ2-3; no definite D call. The germline V gene has CDR1 LNHDA and CDR2 SQIVND (reference sequence). This CDR3 comprises 15 residues. V lost 7 bases and J 1 base, leaving 15 bases between the germline ends. CDR3 region: CASKAQAWGTDTQYF. The CDR3 DNA reads TGTGCCAGTAAGGCGCAGGCTTGGGGCACAGATACGCAGTATTTT.